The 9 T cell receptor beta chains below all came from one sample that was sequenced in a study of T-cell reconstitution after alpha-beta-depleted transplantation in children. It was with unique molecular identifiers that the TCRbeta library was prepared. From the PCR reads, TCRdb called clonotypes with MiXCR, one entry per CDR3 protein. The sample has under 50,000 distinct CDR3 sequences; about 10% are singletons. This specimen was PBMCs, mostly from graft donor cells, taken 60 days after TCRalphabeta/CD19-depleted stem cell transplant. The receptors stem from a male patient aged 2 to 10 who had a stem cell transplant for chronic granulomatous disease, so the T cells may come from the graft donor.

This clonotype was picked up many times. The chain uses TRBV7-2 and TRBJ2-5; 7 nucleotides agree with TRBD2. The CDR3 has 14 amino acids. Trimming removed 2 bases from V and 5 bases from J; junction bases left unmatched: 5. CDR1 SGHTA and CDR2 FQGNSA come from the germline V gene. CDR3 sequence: CASSLPLAVETQYF. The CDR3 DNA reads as TGTGCCAGCAGCTTACCTCTAGCGGTTGAGACCCAGTACTTC.

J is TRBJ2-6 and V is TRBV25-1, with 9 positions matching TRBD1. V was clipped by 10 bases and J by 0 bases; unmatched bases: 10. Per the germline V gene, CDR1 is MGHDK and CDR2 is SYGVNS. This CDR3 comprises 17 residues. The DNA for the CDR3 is TGTGCCATCCGCCGGGACAGGGACTACTCTGGGGCCAACGTCCTGACTTTC. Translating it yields CAIRRDRDYSGANVLTF.

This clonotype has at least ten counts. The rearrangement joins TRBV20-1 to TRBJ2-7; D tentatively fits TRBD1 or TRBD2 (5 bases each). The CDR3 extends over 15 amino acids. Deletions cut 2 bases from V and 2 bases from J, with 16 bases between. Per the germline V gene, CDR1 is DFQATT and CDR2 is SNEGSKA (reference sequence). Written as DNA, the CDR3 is TGCAGTGCTAGAAATTGGGGGAACGGGACCTACGAGCAGTACTTC. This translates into CSARNWGNGTYEQYF.

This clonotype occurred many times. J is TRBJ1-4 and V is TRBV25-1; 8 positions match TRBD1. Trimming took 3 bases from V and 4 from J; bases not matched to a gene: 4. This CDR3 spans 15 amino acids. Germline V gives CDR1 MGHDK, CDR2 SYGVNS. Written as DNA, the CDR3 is TGTGCCAGCAGTGAGTGGACAGGGAGTAATGAAAAACTGTTTTTT. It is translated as CASSEWTGSNEKLFF.

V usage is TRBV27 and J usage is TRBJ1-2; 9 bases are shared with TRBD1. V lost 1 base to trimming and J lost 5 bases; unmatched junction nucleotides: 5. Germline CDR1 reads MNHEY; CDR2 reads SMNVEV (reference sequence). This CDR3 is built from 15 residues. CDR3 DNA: TGTGCCAGCAGTTTATTGGGAGACAGGGGGTATGGCTACACCTTC. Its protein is CASSLLGDRGYGYTF.

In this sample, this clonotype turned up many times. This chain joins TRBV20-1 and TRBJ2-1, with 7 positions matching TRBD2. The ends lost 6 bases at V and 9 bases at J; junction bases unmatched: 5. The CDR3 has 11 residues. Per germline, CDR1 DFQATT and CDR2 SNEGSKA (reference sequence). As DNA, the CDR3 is TGCAGTGCCAAGCGGGGTCGTGAGCAGTTCTTC. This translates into CSAKRGREQFF.

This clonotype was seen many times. CDR3 in DNA: TGTGCCAGCAGTTTTGGGACTAGCGGGAAGGGCGAGCAGTACTTC. Residues: CASSFGTSGKGEQYF. The chain uses TRBV12-3 or TRBV12-4 and TRBJ2-7; TRBD2 agrees at 13 bases. Unmatched junction bases numbered 5, after V lost 3 bases and J lost 6 bases. This CDR3 region has 15 residues.

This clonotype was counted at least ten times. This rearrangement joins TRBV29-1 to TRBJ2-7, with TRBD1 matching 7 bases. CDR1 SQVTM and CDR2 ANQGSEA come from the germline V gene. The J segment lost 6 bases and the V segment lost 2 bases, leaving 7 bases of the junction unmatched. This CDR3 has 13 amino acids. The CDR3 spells CSVESRTGFEQYF. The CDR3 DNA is TGCAGCGTTGAAAGCCGGACAGGTTTCGAGCAGTACTTC.

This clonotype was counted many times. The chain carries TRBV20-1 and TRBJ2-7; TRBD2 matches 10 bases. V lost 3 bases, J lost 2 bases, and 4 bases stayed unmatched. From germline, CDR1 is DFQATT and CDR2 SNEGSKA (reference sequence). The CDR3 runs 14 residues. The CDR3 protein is CSARTGLAPYEQYF. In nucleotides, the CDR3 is TGCAGTGCTAGGACGGGACTAGCGCCCTACGAGCAGTACTTC.